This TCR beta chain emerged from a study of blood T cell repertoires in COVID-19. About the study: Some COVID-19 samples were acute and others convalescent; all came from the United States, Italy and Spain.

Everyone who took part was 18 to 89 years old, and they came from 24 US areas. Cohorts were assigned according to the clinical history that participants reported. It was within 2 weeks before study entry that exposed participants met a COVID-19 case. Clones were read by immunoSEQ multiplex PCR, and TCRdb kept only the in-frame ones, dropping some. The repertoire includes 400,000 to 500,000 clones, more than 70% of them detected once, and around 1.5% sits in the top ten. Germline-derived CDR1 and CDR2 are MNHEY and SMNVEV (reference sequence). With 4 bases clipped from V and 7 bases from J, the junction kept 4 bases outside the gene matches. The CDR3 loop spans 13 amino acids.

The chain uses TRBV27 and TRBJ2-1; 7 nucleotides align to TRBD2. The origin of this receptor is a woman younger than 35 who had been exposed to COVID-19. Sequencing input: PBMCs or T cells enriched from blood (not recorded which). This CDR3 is CASSWGGNNEQFF. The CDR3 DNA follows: TGTGCCAGCAGTTGGGGGGGGAATAATGAGCAGTTCTTC.